This T cell receptor (beta chain) was sequenced during a study of blood T cell repertoires in COVID-19. Study-level background: The origin of the acute and convalescent COVID-19 samples was the United States, Italy and Spain. In each case, the material was cDNA or gDNA derived from T cells, B-cell-depleted T cells, or PBMCs.

CDR1 SGHRS and CDR2 YFSETQ come from the germline V gene. V lost 0 bases to trimming and J lost 3 bases; unmatched junction nucleotides: 2. This CDR3 has 14 residues. Participants came from some 23 US areas, aged roughly 18 to 90 years. Shortly before study entry, within 2 weeks, exposed participants had met a COVID-19 case. TCRdb's copy holds only in-frame clones and misses some; the assay was immunoSEQ multiplex PCR. The sample holds fewer than 350,000 clones, about 85% seen once. The clonotype originates from a woman aged 25 to 39 who had been exposed to COVID-19. Sequencing input: PBMCs or T cells enriched from blood (not recorded which). The V and J genes are TRBV5-1 and TRBJ2-5; 7 bases are shared with TRBD1. Here the CDR3 reads CASSLGRGKETQYF. In DNA form, the CDR3 reads TGCGCCAGCAGCTTGGGCAGGGGGAAAGAGACCCAGTACTTC. The full variable domain, completed using reference TRBV5-1 and TRBJ2-5, is KAGVTQTPRYLIKTRGQQVTLSCSPISGHRSVSWYQQTPGQGLQFLFEYFSETQRNKGNFPGRFSGRQFSNSRSEMNVSTLELGDSALYLCASSLGRGKETQYFGPGTRLLVL.